The sequence of this TCR beta chain was determined in a study of blood T cell repertoires in COVID-19. Background on the study: The samples span acute and convalescent COVID-19 from the United States, Italy and Spain. The analysed material was cDNA or gDNA that came from T cells, B-cell-depleted T cells, or PBMCs.

The V gene's germline CDR1 is MDHEN and CDR2 SYDVKM. The CDR3 runs to 13 residues. Losses at the gene ends were 5 bases for V and 3 bases for J; bases not matched to a gene: 3. Per the original data handling: It was from reference gene primer amplification that nucleated cell counts were estimated. Assay used: immunoSEQ multiplex PCR; TCRdb lists only in-frame clones, some missing. Clone size and V and J calls were adopted from that table, with D and trimming inferred from the DNA. The table has around 130,000 clones, approximately 85% seen once. Sequenced input: peripheral blood. This receptor was identified in a human donor in a cohort sampled during active COVID-19. V gene TRBV28 combines with J gene TRBJ2-7; 8 positions match TRBD1. CDR3 nucleotide sequence: TGTGCCAGCAGTGTCAGGGGGCGCTACGAGCAGTACTTC. It yields the protein CASSVRGRYEQYF.